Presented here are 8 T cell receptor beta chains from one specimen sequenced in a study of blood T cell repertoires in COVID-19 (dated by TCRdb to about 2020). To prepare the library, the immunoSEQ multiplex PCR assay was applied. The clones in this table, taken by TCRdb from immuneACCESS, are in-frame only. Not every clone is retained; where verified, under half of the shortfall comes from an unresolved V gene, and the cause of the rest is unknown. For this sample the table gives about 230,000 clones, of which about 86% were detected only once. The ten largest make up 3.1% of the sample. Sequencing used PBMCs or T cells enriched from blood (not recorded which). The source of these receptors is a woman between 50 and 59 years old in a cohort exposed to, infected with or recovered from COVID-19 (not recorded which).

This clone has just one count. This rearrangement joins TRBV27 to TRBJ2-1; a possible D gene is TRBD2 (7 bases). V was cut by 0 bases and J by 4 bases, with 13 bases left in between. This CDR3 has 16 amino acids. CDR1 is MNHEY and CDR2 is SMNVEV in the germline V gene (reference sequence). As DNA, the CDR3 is TGTGCCAGCAGTTTATCGGGGGGGCTAGGGTACAATGAGCAGTTCTTC. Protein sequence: CASSLSGGLGYNEQFF.

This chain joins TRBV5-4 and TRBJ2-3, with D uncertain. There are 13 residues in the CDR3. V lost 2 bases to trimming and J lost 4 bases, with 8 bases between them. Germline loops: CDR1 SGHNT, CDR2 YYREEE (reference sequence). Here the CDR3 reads CASSLERADTQYF. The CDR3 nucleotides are TGTGCCAGCAGCTTAGAGAGAGCAGATACGCAGTATTTT.

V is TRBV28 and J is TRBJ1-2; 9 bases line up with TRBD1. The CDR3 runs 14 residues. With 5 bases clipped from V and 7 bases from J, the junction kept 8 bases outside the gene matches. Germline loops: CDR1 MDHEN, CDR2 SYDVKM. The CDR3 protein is CASSKEQGASGYTF. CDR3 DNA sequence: TGTGCCAGCAGTAAAGAACAGGGGGCAAGTGGCTACACCTTC.

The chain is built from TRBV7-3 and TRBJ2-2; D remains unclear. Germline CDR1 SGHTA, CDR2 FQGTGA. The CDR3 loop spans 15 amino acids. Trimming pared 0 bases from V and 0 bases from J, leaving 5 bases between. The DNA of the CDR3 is TGTGCCAGCAGCTTAACTAACTCGAACACCGGGGAGCTGTTTTTT. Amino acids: CASSLTNSNTGELFF.

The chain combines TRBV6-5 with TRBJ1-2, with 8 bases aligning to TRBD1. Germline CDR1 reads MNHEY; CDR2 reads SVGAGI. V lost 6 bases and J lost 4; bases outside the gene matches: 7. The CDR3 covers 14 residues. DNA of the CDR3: TGTGCCAGCAGCCCAGGGGGCCGTACCTATGGCTACACCTTC. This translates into CASSPGGRTYGYTF.

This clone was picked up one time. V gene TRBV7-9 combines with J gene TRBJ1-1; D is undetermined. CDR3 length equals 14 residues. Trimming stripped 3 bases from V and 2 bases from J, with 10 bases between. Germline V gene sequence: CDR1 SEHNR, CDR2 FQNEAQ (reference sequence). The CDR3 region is CASSFTGLNTEAFF. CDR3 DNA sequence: TGTGCCAGCAGCTTCACGGGTTTAAACACTGAAGCTTTCTTT.

CDR3 bases: TGCGCCAGCACACTAGCGGGGGGACGCACAGATACGCAGTATTTT. Its translation: CASTLAGGRTDTQYF. This rearrangement joins TRBV10-2 to TRBJ2-3; 12 bases are a match to TRBD2. J was trimmed by 1 base and V by 7 bases; bases with no gene match: 3. The length of the CDR3 is 15 residues. Germline V lookup: CDR1 WSHSY, CDR2 SAAADI.

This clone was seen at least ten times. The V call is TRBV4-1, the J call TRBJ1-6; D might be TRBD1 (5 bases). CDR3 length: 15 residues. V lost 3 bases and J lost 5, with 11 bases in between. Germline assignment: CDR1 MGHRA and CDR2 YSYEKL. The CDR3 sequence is CASSHQTADNSPLHF. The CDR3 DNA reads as TGCGCCAGCAGCCATCAGACAGCAGATAATTCACCCCTCCACTTT.